This T cell receptor beta chain emerged from a study of T cells in Graves' hyperthyroidism and ophthalmopathy. CDR1 and CDR2 from the germline V gene are SGHRS and YFSETQ. This CDR3 is 15 amino acids long. Trimming removed 0 bases from V and 2 bases from J; junction bases left unmatched: 2. RNA transcripts yielded amplified TCR beta CDR3 regions. Using the HTBI primer set, a first-round RT-PCR was run on the TCR CDR3. TCRdb fed the multiplex PCR reads into MiXCR, producing one record per CDR3 protein. The data show hundreds of thousands of distinct CDR3 sequences, 45% seen once. Study conclusions and caveats: Most clonotypes expanded in the thyroid (above 0.001) were also present in blood. The authors' 13 V-J model separated ophthalmopathy from stable hyperthyroidism.

A word on this clonotype: Its antigen is as yet unknown.

Patients were excluded because of uncontrolled infection, other autoimmune disease, pregnancy or lactation. Clinical symptoms, serum thyroxine, TRAb, thyroid ultrasound and orbital computed tomography established diagnosis. The source is an adult man with Graves' disease, either hyperthyroidism or ophthalmopathy (not recorded which). This chain joins TRBV5-1 and TRBJ2-7, with 10 bases matching TRBD2. The sample was peripheral blood or thyroid tissue (not recorded which). This CDR3 reads CASSLDTSGAYEQYF. CDR3 coding DNA: TGCGCCAGCAGCTTGGACACTAGCGGGGCCTACGAGCAGTACTTC.